This TCR beta chain was obtained from a study of blood T cells in healthy people across ages. They isolated at least 6 million PBMCs from each sample. Concerning this clonotype itself: Its cognate antigen is unknown.

General study results and limits: In long-lived donors, naive CD4+ cell counts and diversity exceeded those of aged donors. Estimates based on one million T cells were treated as lower bounds.

This CDR3 is 10 amino acids long. Germline CDR1 reads SGHVS; CDR2 reads FQNEAQ. Trimming took off 11 bases at V and 7 bases at J, with 9 bases between the two ends. Primed by a sample-barcoded 5' primer and a J-beta primer mix, a second PCR proceeded for 7 to 11 cycles. TCRdb recomputed calls from the 5' RACE reads with MiXCR, one row per CDR3 protein. In the table there are 2 million or so distinct CDR3 sequences, less than 50% of which are singletons. This TCR was sampled from a woman aged 40 to 50 in good health. The chain has TRBV7-8 and TRBJ2-1; D is uncertain. The sequenced sample was blood. The CDR3, as DNA: TGTGCCGGTCGGAGTAATGAGCAGTTCTTC. Its translation: CAGRSNEQFF.